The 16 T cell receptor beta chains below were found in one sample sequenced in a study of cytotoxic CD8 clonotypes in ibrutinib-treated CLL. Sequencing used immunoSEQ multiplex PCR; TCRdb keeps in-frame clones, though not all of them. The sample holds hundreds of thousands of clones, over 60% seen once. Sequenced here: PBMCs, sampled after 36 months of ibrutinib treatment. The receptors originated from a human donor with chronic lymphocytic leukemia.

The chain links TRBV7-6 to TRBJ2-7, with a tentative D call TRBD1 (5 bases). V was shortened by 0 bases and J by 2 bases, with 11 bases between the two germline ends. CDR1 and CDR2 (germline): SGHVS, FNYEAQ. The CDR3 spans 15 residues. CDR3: CASSLADSYTYEQYF. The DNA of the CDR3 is TGTGCCAGCAGCTTAGCTGACAGCTACACCTACGAGCAGTACTTC.

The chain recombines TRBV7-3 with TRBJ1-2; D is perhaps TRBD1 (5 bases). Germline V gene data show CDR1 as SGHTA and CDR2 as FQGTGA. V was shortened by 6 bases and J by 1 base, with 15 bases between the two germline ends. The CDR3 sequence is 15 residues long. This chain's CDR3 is CASSLLGDLNYGYTF. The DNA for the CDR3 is TGTGCCAGCAGTTTGCTTGGGGACCTTAACTATGGCTACACCTTC.

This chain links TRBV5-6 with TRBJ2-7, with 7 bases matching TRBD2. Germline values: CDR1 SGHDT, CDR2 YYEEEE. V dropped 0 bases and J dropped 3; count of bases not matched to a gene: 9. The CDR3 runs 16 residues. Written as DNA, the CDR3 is TGTGCCAGCAGCTTGGAGGGACTACCCGACCTCTACGAGCAGTACTTC. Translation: CASSLEGLPDLYEQYF.

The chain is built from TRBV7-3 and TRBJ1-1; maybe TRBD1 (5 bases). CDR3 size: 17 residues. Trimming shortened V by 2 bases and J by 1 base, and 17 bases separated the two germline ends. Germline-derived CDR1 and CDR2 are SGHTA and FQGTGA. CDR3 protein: CASSLGGQGGPNTEAFF. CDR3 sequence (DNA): TGTGCCAGCAGCTTAGGCGGTCAGGGAGGCCCGAACACTGAAGCTTTCTTT.

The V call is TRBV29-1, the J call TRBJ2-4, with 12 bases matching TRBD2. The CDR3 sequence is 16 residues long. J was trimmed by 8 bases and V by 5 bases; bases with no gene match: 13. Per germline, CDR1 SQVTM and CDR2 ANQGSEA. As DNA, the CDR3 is TGCAGCGTTAGGCTCCTAGCGGGAGGGCCTAGGGACATTCAGTACTTC. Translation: CSVRLLAGGPRDIQYF.

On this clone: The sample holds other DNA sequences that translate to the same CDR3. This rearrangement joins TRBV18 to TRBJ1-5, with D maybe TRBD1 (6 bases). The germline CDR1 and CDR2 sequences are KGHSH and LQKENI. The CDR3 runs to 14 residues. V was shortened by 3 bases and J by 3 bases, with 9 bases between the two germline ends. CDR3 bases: TGTGCCAGCTCACCCGGACAGTCCAATCAGCCCCAGCATTTT. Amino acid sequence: CASSPGQSNQPQHF.

The CDR3 reads CASSESVATNEKLFF. In nucleotides, the CDR3 is TGCGCCAGCAGCGAATCAGTGGCAACTAATGAAAAACTGTTTTTT. The rearrangement joins TRBV4-1 to TRBJ1-4; the D is unclear. Trimming removed 5 bases at V and 0 bases at J, with 10 bases between. The CDR3 loop spans 15 amino acids. Germline-derived CDR1 and CDR2 are MGHRA and YSYEKL.

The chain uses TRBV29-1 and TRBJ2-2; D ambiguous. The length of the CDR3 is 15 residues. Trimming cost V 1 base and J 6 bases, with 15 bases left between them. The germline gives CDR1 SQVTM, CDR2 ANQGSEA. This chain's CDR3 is CSVEVYGSASGELFF. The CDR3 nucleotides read TGCAGCGTTGAAGTCTATGGGTCCGCCTCCGGGGAGCTGTTTTTT.

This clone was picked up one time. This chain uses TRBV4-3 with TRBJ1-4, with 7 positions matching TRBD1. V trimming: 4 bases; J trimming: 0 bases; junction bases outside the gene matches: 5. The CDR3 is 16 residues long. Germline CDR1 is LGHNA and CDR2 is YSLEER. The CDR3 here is CASSRGDSATNEKLFF. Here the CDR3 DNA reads TGCGCCAGCAGCCGCGGGGACAGTGCAACTAATGAAAAACTGTTTTTT.

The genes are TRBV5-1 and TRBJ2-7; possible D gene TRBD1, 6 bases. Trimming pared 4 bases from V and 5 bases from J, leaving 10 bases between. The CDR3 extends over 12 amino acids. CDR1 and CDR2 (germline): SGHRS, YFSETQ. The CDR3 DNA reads TGCGCCAGCAGCCATCCAGGGGACGAGCAGTACTTC. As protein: CASSHPGDEQYF.

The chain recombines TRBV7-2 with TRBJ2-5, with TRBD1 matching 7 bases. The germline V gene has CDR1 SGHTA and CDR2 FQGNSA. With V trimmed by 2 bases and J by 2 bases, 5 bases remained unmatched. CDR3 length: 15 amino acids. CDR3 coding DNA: TGTGCCAGCAGCTTATGGCTACAGGGGCAAGAGACCCAGTACTTC. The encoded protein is CASSLWLQGQETQYF.

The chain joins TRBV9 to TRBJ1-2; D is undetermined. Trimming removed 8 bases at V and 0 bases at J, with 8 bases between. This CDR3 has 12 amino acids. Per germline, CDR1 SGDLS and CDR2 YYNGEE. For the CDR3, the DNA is TGTGCCAGTAGAGCACCTAACTATGGCTACACCTTC. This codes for CASRAPNYGYTF.

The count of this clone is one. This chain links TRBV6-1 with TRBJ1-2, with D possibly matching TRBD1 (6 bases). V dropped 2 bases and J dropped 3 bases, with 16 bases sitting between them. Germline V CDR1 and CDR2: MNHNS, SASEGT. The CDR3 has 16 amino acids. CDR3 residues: CASSESPGDRYYGYTF. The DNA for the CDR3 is TGTGCCAGCAGTGAATCCCCAGGGGACCGGTACTATGGCTACACCTTC.

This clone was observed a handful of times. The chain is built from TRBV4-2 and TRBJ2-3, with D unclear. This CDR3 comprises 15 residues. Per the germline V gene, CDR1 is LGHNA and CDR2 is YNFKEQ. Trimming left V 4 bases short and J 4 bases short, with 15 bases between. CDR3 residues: CASSPDWAGPDTQYF. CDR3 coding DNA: TGTGCCAGCAGCCCAGACTGGGCCGGTCCAGATACGCAGTATTTT.

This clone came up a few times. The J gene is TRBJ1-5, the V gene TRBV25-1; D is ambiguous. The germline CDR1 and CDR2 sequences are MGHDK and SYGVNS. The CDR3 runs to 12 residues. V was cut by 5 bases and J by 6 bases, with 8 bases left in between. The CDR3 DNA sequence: TGTGCCAGCAGTCCCCGGGGTCAGCCCCAGCATTTT. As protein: CASSPRGQPQHF.

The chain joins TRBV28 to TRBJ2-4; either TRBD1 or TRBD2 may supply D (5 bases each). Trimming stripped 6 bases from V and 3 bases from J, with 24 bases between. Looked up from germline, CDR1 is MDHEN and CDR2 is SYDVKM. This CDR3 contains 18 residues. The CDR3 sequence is CASRSGTPKFKYKNIQYF. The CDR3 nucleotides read TGTGCCAGCAGATCCGGGACCCCGAAATTCAAGTACAAAAACATTCAGTACTTC.